The 20 T cell receptor beta chains below come from one sample, sequenced in a study of blood T cell repertoires in COVID-19. Sequenced by immunoSEQ multiplex PCR; TCRdb stores in-frame clones only, minus some. The table has 90,000 to 130,000 clones, around 81% seen once; the top ten hold 4% to 4.5%. The sequencing input was peripheral blood. These receptors were taken from a woman in her 70s with acute or convalescent COVID-19.

The chain recombines TRBV9 with TRBJ1-4; 11 nucleotides line up with TRBD1. This CDR3 has 15 residues. Germline trimming cut 7 bases from V and 7 bases from J; bases unmatched to any gene: 9. Germline V gene data show CDR1 as SGDLS and CDR2 as YYNGEE. The CDR3 nucleotides read TGTGCCAGCGGACGGACAGGGGGCACGGGTGAAAAACTGTTTTTT. Its protein product is CASGRTGGTGEKLFF.

The CDR3: CASSGIRLAGEETQYF. In DNA form, the CDR3 reads TGTGCCAGCAGCGGTATACGACTAGCGGGAGAAGAGACCCAGTACTTC. The chain is built from TRBV7-9 and TRBJ2-5; 12 nucleotides line up with TRBD2. J lost 3 bases, V lost 5 bases, and 7 bases had no gene match. Germline V gene lookup returns CDR1 SEHNR and CDR2 FQNEAQ (reference sequence). This CDR3 is 16 amino acids long. Based on the CDR3 plus reference TRBV7-9 and TRBJ2-5, the full variable domain is DTGVSQNPRHKITKRGQNVTFRCDPISEHNRLYWYRQTLGQGPEFLTYFQNEAQLEKSRLLSDRFSAERPKGSFSTLEIQRTEQGDSAMYLCASSGIRLAGEETQYFGPGTRLLVL.

As concerns this clone: At one of its ends the junction is not consistent with the germline gene, which may arise from a read error. The chain carries TRBV18 and TRBJ2-1, with D maybe TRBD2 (6 bases). The V gene's germline CDR1 is KGHSH and CDR2 LQKENI. The CDR3 extends over 14 amino acids. CDR3 coding DNA: TGTGCCACCTCAAAGGTAGCGGAGTCCAATGAGCAGTTCTTC. This encodes CATSKVAESNEQFF.

This clone was found once. V and J are TRBV19 and TRBJ2-3; tentatively, D is TRBD1 (5 bases). Germline V gives CDR1 LNHDA, CDR2 SQIVND (reference sequence). The CDR3 runs to 14 residues. V lost 10 bases and J lost 5, with 19 bases in between. CDR3 nucleotide sequence: TGTGCCACCAGCAGGCAGGGAAGGGTAGATACGCAGTATTTT. Amino acids: CATSRQGRVDTQYF.

The CDR3 spells CASSFNEKLFF. The CDR3, as DNA: TGTGCCAGCAGCTTTAATGAAAAACTGTTTTTT. V usage is TRBV27 and J usage is TRBJ1-4; D unresolved. The CDR3 length is 11 residues. V lost 6 bases to trimming and J lost 4 bases, with 3 bases between them. CDR1 and CDR2 (germline): MNHEY, SMNVEV (reference sequence).

The chain is built from TRBV27 and TRBJ2-1, with D perhaps matching TRBD1 (6 bases). The V end was cut by 5 bases, the J end by 7 bases, with 15 bases between. Looked up from germline, CDR1 is MNHEY and CDR2 is SMNVEV (reference sequence). The CDR3 length is 14 residues. CDR3: CASSPQGKSNEQFF. In nucleotides, the CDR3 is TGTGCCAGCAGTCCCCAGGGGAAGTCGAATGAGCAGTTCTTC.

This clone was counted only a few times. V and J are TRBV3-1 (or the pseudogene TRBV3-2) and TRBJ1-2; TRBD1 agrees at 7 bases. Unmatched junction bases numbered 10, after V lost 4 bases and J lost 8 bases. The germline CDR1 and CDR2 sequences are LGHDT and YNNKEL (reference sequence). This CDR3 is built from 14 residues. CDR3 protein: CASSRMTGNKGYTF. In DNA form, the CDR3 reads TGTGCCAGCAGCCGAATGACAGGGAATAAAGGCTACACCTTC.

The chain employs TRBV5-5 and TRBJ1-4; TRBD1 is a possible D gene (5 bases). Germline-derived CDR1 and CDR2 are SGHKS and YYEKEE (reference sequence). V gave up 4 bases and J gave up 4 bases, with 14 bases separating them. The CDR3 extends over 15 amino acids. CDR3 DNA sequence: TGTGCCAGCAGCCGGGTGTTCCAGGGTAATGAAAAACTGTTTTTT. This translates into CASSRVFQGNEKLFF.

This chain connects TRBV4-2 to TRBJ2-1; D is possibly TRBD2 (6 bases). The CDR3 has 15 residues. In germline, CDR1 is LGHNA, CDR2 YNFKEQ. V lost 8 bases, J lost 2 bases, and 16 bases lay in between. CDR3 residues: CASGFGSGPYNEQFF. Written as DNA, the CDR3 is TGTGCCAGCGGATTCGGGAGCGGCCCCTACAATGAGCAGTTCTTC.

This chain links TRBV24-1 with TRBJ1-2, with TRBD1 matching 9 bases. The CDR3 contains 15 residues. Germline-derived CDR1 and CDR2 are KGHDR and SFDVKD. The V segment lost 10 bases and the J segment 5 bases; nucleotides outside the gene matches: 13. The CDR3 DNA reads as TGTGCCACTTCTACCGGGACAGGGTCTGGGTATGGCTACACCTTC. This gives the protein CATSTGTGSGYGYTF.

The chain couples TRBV5-1 to TRBJ1-1; 8 bases map to TRBD1. The CDR3 is 15 residues long. Trimming cost V 5 bases and J 4 bases; bases outside gene matches: 10. CDR1 and CDR2 (germline): SGHRS, YFSETQ. The CDR3 protein is CASRPTGARGTEAFF. The CDR3 bases are TGCGCCAGCAGACCGACAGGGGCGAGGGGCACTGAAGCTTTCTTT. Full variable domain (remainder filled in from reference TRBV5-1 and TRBJ1-1): KAGVTQTPRYLIKTRGQQVTLSCSPISGHRSVSWYQQTPGQGLQFLFEYFSETQRNKGNFPGRFSGRQFSNSRSEMNVSTLELGDSALYLCASRPTGARGTEAFFGQGTRLTVV.

The chain uses TRBV5-1 and TRBJ1-1; TRBD1 aligns across 9 bases. This CDR3 contains 16 residues. Germline V gene data show CDR1 as SGHRS and CDR2 as YFSETQ. J gave up 9 bases and V 5 bases, and 17 bases lay outside the gene matches. In DNA form, the CDR3 reads TGCGCCAGCAGACAAACTACCGGGACAGGGAGGGAGCAAGCTTTCTTT. Its translation: CASRQTTGTGREQAFF.

The V gene is TRBV20-1, the J gene TRBJ1-1, with no clear D. The CDR3 consists of 10 residues. Germline values: CDR1 DFQATT, CDR2 SNEGSKA (reference sequence). The CDR3 bases are TGCAGGGTGTCGGGGACTGAAGCTTTCTTT. It yields the protein CRVSGTEAFF.

The rearrangement uses TRBV6-5 and TRBJ2-2, with D perhaps TRBD2 (7 bases). The CDR3 runs to 16 residues. Germline lookup yields CDR1 MNHEY and CDR2 SVGAGI. The V and J ends lost 3 bases and 6 bases respectively, with 17 bases between them. The CDR3 sequence: CASSYRGPGGPGELFF. For the CDR3, the DNA is TGTGCCAGCAGTTATAGGGGTCCGGGGGGCCCCGGGGAGCTGTTTTTT.

This rearrangement joins TRBV27 to TRBJ2-7, with 13 bases that match TRBD2. The V segment lost 7 bases and the J segment 6 bases; nucleotides outside the gene matches: 12. Germline CDR1 and CDR2: MNHEY and SMNVEV (reference sequence). The CDR3 is 16 amino acids. The CDR3 DNA reads as TGTGCCAGCACCCGGACTAGCGGGGGATACCTGGTCGAGCAGTACTTC. Translated, it gives CASTRTSGGYLVEQYF.

The chain is built from TRBV4-2 and TRBJ2-1; TRBD2 agrees at 11 bases. J gave up 7 bases and V 4 bases, and 9 bases lay outside the gene matches. Germline V gene data show CDR1 as LGHNA and CDR2 as YNFKEQ. This CDR3 has 16 residues. The CDR3, as DNA: TGTGCCAGCAGCCCGGCCGGACTAGCGGGTTTGAATGAGCAGTTCTTC. Its protein product is CASSPAGLAGLNEQFF.

The V call is TRBV19, the J call TRBJ2-7, with TRBD1 matching over 8 bases. The CDR3 contains 16 residues. J was trimmed by 1 base and V by 3 bases; bases with no gene match: 8. In germline, CDR1 is LNHDA, CDR2 SQIVND (reference sequence). The CDR3 region is CASSISWTGPSYEQYF. CDR3 in DNA: TGTGCCAGTAGTATCTCCTGGACAGGGCCTTCCTACGAGCAGTACTTC.

V gene TRBV6-5 combines with J gene TRBJ2-7, with D uncertain. The CDR3 has 15 residues. In germline, CDR1 is MNHEY, CDR2 SVGAGI. V dropped 7 bases and J dropped 1 base, with 17 bases sitting between them. This CDR3 reads CASTLSPPASYEQYF. CDR3 sequence (DNA): TGTGCCAGCACCCTATCGCCACCCGCGTCCTACGAGCAGTACTTC.

This chain uses TRBV11-2 with TRBJ1-1; the match to TRBD1 covers 7 bases. CDR3 length: 15 amino acids. V was clipped by 5 bases and J by 4 bases; unmatched bases: 10. Germline V gives CDR1 SGHAT, CDR2 FQNNGV. The DNA for the CDR3 is TGTGCCAGCAGCCCAAGACAGGGCGGAGGCACTGAAGCTTTCTTT. Its translation is CASSPRQGGGTEAFF.

The V call is TRBV5-1, the J call TRBJ1-1; TRBD1 matches 8 bases. The J segment lost 4 bases and the V segment lost 3 bases, leaving 14 bases of the junction unmatched. The CDR3 contains 17 residues. Germline V gene data show CDR1 as SGHRS and CDR2 as YFSETQ. The CDR3 region is CASSSLGQGYGSTEAFF. The CDR3 coding sequence is TGCGCCAGCAGCTCCCTTGGACAGGGTTATGGTAGCACTGAAGCTTTCTTT.